The 21 T cell receptor beta chains given below trace back to one sample, sequenced in a study of cytomegalovirus exposure and HLA in healthy donors (dated by TCRdb to about 2017). Libraries were prepared through the immunoSEQ multiplex PCR assay. For the multiplex PCR, a mixture combining 60 forward primers for TCR Vbeta segments and 13 reverse primers for TCR Jbeta segments was used. TCRdb's version of the immuneACCESS table is confined to in-frame rearrangements and falls short of the full clone set. An unresolved V gene accounts for under half of the shortfall where checked; the remainder is of unknown origin. A total of some 130,000 clones appear in this sample, approximately 80% of them only once. The top ten hold around 2.2% of the sample. Sequenced material: PBMCs. Source of these receptors: a man aged 30 to 39 in good health and CMV-seronegative.

This clone was found a few times. The rearrangement links TRBV2 to TRBJ1-4; D not resolved. Trimming took off 2 bases at V and 7 bases at J, with 8 bases between the two ends. CDR1 is SNHLY, CDR2 FYNNEI, per germline. CDR3 length: 13 amino acids. The CDR3 nucleotides are TGTGCCAGCAGTGAACCGGGGAGTGAAAAACTGTTTTTT. Encoded protein: CASSEPGSEKLFF.

The chain combines TRBV7-9 with TRBJ2-3, with D maybe TRBD2 (5 bases). V was cut by 4 bases and J by 5 bases, with 7 bases left in between. From germline, CDR1 is SEHNR and CDR2 FQNEAQ (reference sequence). The length of the CDR3 is 12 residues. This CDR3 reads CASSSRGDTQYF. Written as DNA, the CDR3 is TGTGCCAGCAGCTCCCGGGGAGATACGCAGTATTTT.

J is TRBJ2-7 and V is TRBV19; the match to TRBD1 covers 8 bases. The CDR3 is made up of 14 amino acids. Trimming cost V 3 bases and J 4 bases; bases outside gene matches: 5. The germline gives CDR1 LNHDA, CDR2 SQIVND (reference sequence). CDR3 bases: TGTGCCAGTAGTATGACAGGGGTGGCGTACGAGCAGTACTTC. Translating gives CASSMTGVAYEQYF.

The chain uses TRBV6-1 and TRBJ1-3, with no clear D. Trimming stripped 8 bases from V and 0 bases from J, with 11 bases between. Germline V gene data show CDR1 as MNHNS and CDR2 as SASEGT. This CDR3 region has 14 residues. This CDR3 is CASWRRSSGNTIYF. The CDR3 DNA sequence: TGTGCCAGCTGGCGGCGTAGCTCTGGAAACACCATATATTTT.

J is TRBJ1-4 and V is TRBV7-2, with D possibly matching TRBD1 (6 bases). V dropped 1 base and J dropped 8 bases, with 11 bases sitting between them. This CDR3 is built from 14 residues. Germline CDR1 and CDR2: SGHTA and FQGNSA. The CDR3 protein is CASSLGQGREKLFF. CDR3 nucleotides: TGTGCCAGCAGCTTAGGGCAGGGGAGAGAAAAACTGTTTTTT.

V gene TRBV10-1 combines with J gene TRBJ1-6; perhaps TRBD1 as D (5 bases). The CDR3 consists of 13 residues. V dropped 10 bases and J dropped 8 bases, with 15 bases sitting between them. CDR1 is WNHNN and CDR2 is SYGVQD in the germline V gene (reference sequence). The CDR3 coding sequence is TGCGCCACCCAGCCGACAGAGGATTCACCCCTCCACTTT. Translation: CATQPTEDSPLHF.

This chain joins TRBV21-1 and TRBJ2-2; TRBD1, as called in the table, went unchecked against the DNA. TRBV21-1 is marked as a pseudogene. CDR3 length: 18 amino acids. In DNA form, the CDR3 reads TGTGCCACCCAGGATGGGACAGGGGGCGCGACGAACACCGGGGAGCTGTTTTTT. Protein sequence: CATQDGTGGATNTGELFF.

The chain employs TRBV7-2 and TRBJ2-7; 15 nucleotides align to TRBD2. The length of the CDR3 is 18 residues. V was clipped by 2 bases and J by 3 bases; unmatched bases: 8. Germline-derived CDR1 and CDR2 are SGHTA and FQGNSA. The CDR3: CASSLRTSGRAGGYEQYF. CDR3 in DNA: TGTGCCAGCAGCTTACGGACTAGCGGGAGGGCCGGAGGCTACGAGCAGTACTTC.

The gene calls are TRBV28 and TRBJ2-1; TRBD2 agrees at 9 bases. Germline assignment: CDR1 MDHEN and CDR2 SYDVKM. CDR3 length equals 14 residues. V shed 9 bases, J shed 4 bases, and the junction held 7 bases outside the gene matches. CDR3: CASQAGGGYNEQFF. DNA of the CDR3: TGTGCCAGTCAAGCGGGAGGAGGGTACAATGAGCAGTTCTTC.

The chain recombines TRBV25-1 with TRBJ2-2, with a possible D match to TRBD2 (5 bases). With 7 bases removed from V and 1 base from J, the gap between germline ends came to 7 bases. The CDR3 has 13 residues. Germline V lookup: CDR1 MGHDK, CDR2 SYGVNS. The CDR3 nucleotides read TGTGCCAGCAAACGGGAGAACACCGGGGAGCTGTTTTTT. Residues: CASKRENTGELFF.

The chain is built from TRBV6-6 and TRBJ1-5; D unclear. This CDR3 region has 15 residues. The V end was cut by 2 bases, the J end by 4 bases, with 12 bases between. In germline, CDR1 is MNHNY, CDR2 SVGAGI (reference sequence). The CDR3 here is CASSYGRTGNQPQHF. CDR3 nucleotide sequence: TGTGCCAGCAGTTACGGTAGGACGGGAAATCAGCCCCAGCATTTT.

The V call is TRBV19, the J call TRBJ1-1, with TRBD1 as a possible D gene (6 bases). Germline-derived CDR1 and CDR2 are LNHDA and SQIVND (reference sequence). This CDR3 region has 15 residues. Trimming removed 4 bases from V and 3 bases from J, with 15 bases in between. Here the CDR3 DNA reads TGTGCCAGTAGTACAGGGGCAGGTTGGGACACTGAAGCTTTCTTT. It codes for CASSTGAGWDTEAFF.

This clone was counted once. The chain uses TRBV1 and TRBJ2-2; TRBD2 is the table's D call, not checked against the DNA. TRBV1 is termed a pseudogene. The CDR3 length is 19 residues. Here the CDR3 reads CTSSQVFTRRTSPPGELFF. CDR3 nucleotide sequence: TGCACCAGCAGCCAAGTATTCACAAGGAGGACTAGCCCTCCCGGGGAGCTGTTTTTT.

This chain joins TRBV28 and TRBJ1-1; D is perhaps TRBD1 (6 bases). The CDR3 spans 15 residues. Between the trimmed V and J ends, which lost 6 bases and 5 bases, there was a span of 19 bases. Per germline, CDR1 MDHEN and CDR2 SYDVKM. CDR3 coding DNA: TGTGCCAGCAGCATGGTAGGGGGGGTTGGAACTGAAGCTTTCTTT. This translates into CASSMVGGVGTEAFF. The variable domain in full, completed from reference TRBV28 and TRBJ1-1, reads DVKVTQSSRYLVKRTGEKVFLECVQDMDHENMFWYRQDPGLGLRLIYFSYDVKMKEKGDIPEGYSVSREKKERFSLILESASTNQTSMYLCASSMVGGVGTEAFFGQGTRLTVV.

The rearrangement joins TRBV28 to TRBJ2-5; TRBD1 might be the D (5 bases). CDR1 is MDHEN, CDR2 SYDVKM, per germline. The CDR3 spans 11 residues. V was trimmed by 9 bases and J by 5 bases, leaving 10 bases between them. The CDR3 here is CASQGRETQYF. The CDR3 bases are TGTGCCAGTCAGGGTAGGGAGACCCAGTACTTC.

This chain joins TRBV11-2 and TRBJ1-3; D gene uncertain. This CDR3 is 11 amino acids long. Trimming took 5 bases from V and 9 from J, leaving 8 bases between them. CDR1 is SGHAT, CDR2 FQNNGV, per germline. CDR3 region: CASSLGGTIYF. The CDR3 DNA is TGTGCCAGCAGCCTCGGCGGCACCATATATTTT.

The chain carries TRBV19 and TRBJ2-2, with D tentatively TRBD1 (6 bases). Deletions cut 3 bases from V and 4 bases from J, with 12 bases between. The CDR3 length is 15 residues. Germline CDR1 LNHDA, CDR2 SQIVND (reference sequence). The CDR3 sequence is CASSILQGVTGELFF. As DNA, the CDR3 is TGTGCCAGTAGTATCCTACAGGGAGTCACCGGGGAGCTGTTTTTT.

This sequence joins TRBV7-6 and TRBJ2-1; TRBD1 matches at 7 bases. Trimming took 0 bases from V and 2 from J; bases not matched to a gene: 1. Looked up from germline, CDR1 is SGHVS and CDR2 is FNYEAQ. This CDR3 has 15 amino acids. The CDR3 DNA reads as TGTGCCAGCAGCTTAGCAGGACAGGCCTACAATGAGCAGTTCTTC. It is translated as CASSLAGQAYNEQFF.

This chain uses TRBV2 with TRBJ2-1; TRBD2 matches at 8 bases. V dropped 6 bases and J dropped 0; count of bases not matched to a gene: 7. The CDR3 contains 16 residues. The germline V gene has CDR1 SNHLY and CDR2 FYNNEI. For the CDR3, the DNA is TGTGCCAGCAGCGGACTAGCCTATAACTCCTACAATGAGCAGTTCTTC. Amino acid sequence: CASSGLAYNSYNEQFF.

This clone appeared a few times. Other DNA sequences in this specimen translate into the identical CDR3. The V call is TRBV5-1, the J call TRBJ1-1, with unresolved D. The CDR3 has 13 residues. Germline CDR1 and CDR2: SGHRS and YFSETQ. Trimming left V 0 bases short and J 4 bases short, with 7 bases between. The CDR3 DNA reads as TGCGCCAGCAGCTTGGGAGGTTTCACTGAAGCTTTCTTT. Translating gives CASSLGGFTEAFF. Drawing the rest from reference TRBV5-1 and TRBJ1-1, the complete variable domain is KAGVTQTPRYLIKTRGQQVTLSCSPISGHRSVSWYQQTPGQGLQFLFEYFSETQRNKGNFPGRFSGRQFSNSRSEMNVSTLELGDSALYLCASSLGGFTEAFFGQGTRLTVV.

The chain couples TRBV7-5 to TRBJ1-1. TRBV7-5 is deemed a pseudogene. The CDR3 sequence is 16 residues long. The DNA for the CDR3 is TGTGCCAGAAGCTTACGAAACGATGTAGAGGGCACTGAAGCTTTCTTT. This translates into CARSLRNDVEGTEAFF.